A selection of T cell receptor beta chains follows, all from one sample in a study of T-cell reconstitution after alpha-beta-depleted transplantation in children. TCRdb recomputed calls from the PCR reads with MiXCR, one row per CDR3 protein. The data show tens of thousands of distinct CDR3 sequences, 6% to 8.5% seen once. Sequencing was performed on PBMCs from the stem cell graft donor, taken from the stem cell graft. These receptors were obtained from a human donor who donated a stem cell graft to a child with acute lymphoblastic leukemia. The CDR3 runs from the conserved cysteine through the conserved F or W. The D gene is left open where the match is weak. Not all rows give a size; the values are once, few, many and, for expanded clones, a class.

CASSPHSGTGRKVSYEQYF | TGTGCCAGCAGCCCCCATTCCGGGACAGGGAGGAAGGTCTCCTACGAGCAGTACTTC | TRBV11-2 | TRBD1 | many | TRBJ2-7
CASTQLGASSGNTIYF | TGTGCCAGCACCCAGCTGGGGGCCAGCTCTGGAAACACCATATATTTT | TRBV11-2 | NA | many | TRBJ1-3
CASSSPIRREDTQYF | TGTGCCAGCAGCTCGCCAATAAGGCGAGAAGATACGCAGTATTTT | TRBV5-6 | NA | many | TRBJ2-3
CSAKVGGPGTHEQYF | TGCAGTGCAAAGGTGGGGGGGCCGGGTACCCACGAGCAGTACTTC | TRBV20-1 | NA | many | TRBJ2-7
CASSLAEGSWSGANVLTF | TGCGCCAGCAGCTTGGCGGAGGGCTCCTGGTCTGGGGCCAACGTCCTGACTTTC | TRBV5-1 | NA | many | TRBJ2-6
CASRGDPTYEQYF | TGTGCCTCAAGGGGGGATCCGACCTACGAGCAGTACTTC | TRBV7-8 | NA | many | TRBJ2-7
CASSQEGQGLPRVAPTSSYNEQFF | TGTGCCAGCAGCCAAGAAGGGCAGGGCTTACCTCGGGTAGCCCCAACAAGCTCCTACAATGAGCAGTTCTTC | TRBV14 | NA | many | TRBJ2-1
CASSPRDDVGETQYF | TGTGCCAGCAGTCCGAGGGACGATGTGGGAGAGACCCAGTACTTC | TRBV28 | NA | many | TRBJ2-5
CATVTGWMNTEAFF | TGCGCCACCGTGACAGGGTGGATGAACACTGAAGCTTTCTTT | TRBV10-2 | TRBD1 | NA | TRBJ1-1
CASSESPGQANTGELFF | TGTGCCAGCAGTGAATCACCTGGACAGGCGAACACCGGGGAGCTGTTTTTT | TRBV25-1 | TRBD1 | once | TRBJ2-2
CASSYSGRGYEQYF | TGTGCCAGCAGTTACTCCGGCAGGGGTTACGAGCAGTACTTC | TRBV6-5 | NA | few | TRBJ2-7
CASSAQTGAGYTF | TGCGCCAGTTCAGCTCAGACAGGAGCGGGCTACACCTTC | TRBV5-1 | NA | many | TRBJ1-2
CASGLTTSPRNEKLFF | TGTGCTAGTGGTTTGACTACTTCCCCGCGGAATGAAAAACTGTTTTTT | TRBV12-5 | NA | NA | TRBJ1-4
CASSLDGEGTDTQYF | TGCGCCAGCAGCTTAGACGGGGAGGGCACAGATACGCAGTATTTT | TRBV5-1 | NA | many | TRBJ2-3
CASSFWPPRANTGELFF | TGTGCCAGCAGCTTTTGGCCACCCAGGGCGAACACCGGGGAGCTGTTTTTT | TRBV7-9 | NA | many | TRBJ2-2
CATSREYNEQFF | TGTGCCACCAGCAGAGAATACAATGAGCAGTTCTTC | TRBV15 | NA | many | TRBJ2-1
CASSQDWAELNSPLHF | TGCGCCAGCAGCCAAGATTGGGCAGAATTAAATTCACCCCTCCACTTT | TRBV4-3 | NA | many | TRBJ1-6
CASSKSDVQETQYF | TGTGCCAGCAGCAAATCAGACGTGCAAGAGACCCAGTACTTC | TRBV7-6 | NA | many | TRBJ2-5
CASSLMSGGSTDTQYF | TGTGCCAGCAGCTTAATGTCGGGGGGTAGCACAGATACGCAGTATTTT | TRBV7-6 | TRBD2 | few | TRBJ2-3
CASSLGVPGEAFF | TGTGCCAGCAGCTTAGGGGTCCCTGGTGAAGCTTTCTTT | TRBV7-6 | NA | many | TRBJ1-1
CASSLRRGGRTDTQYF | TGTGCCAGCAGCTTACGAAGGGGGGGCCGCACAGATACGCAGTATTTT | TRBV7-3 | NA | many | TRBJ2-3
CASSQSGLAGVLEETQYF | TGTGCCAGCAGCCAATCAGGACTAGCGGGAGTATTAGAAGAGACCCAGTACTTC | TRBV3-1 | TRBD2 | few | TRBJ2-5
CSATGALRNTEAFF | TGCAGCGCGACAGGGGCTTTGAGGAACACTGAAGCTTTCTTT | TRBV29-1 | TRBD1 | few | TRBJ1-1
CASTRLAGADQETQYF | TGTGCCAGCACTAGACTAGCGGGAGCTGATCAAGAGACCCAGTACTTC | TRBV6-5 | TRBD2 | many | TRBJ2-5
CASSWNRDRTDYEQYF | TGTGCCAGCAGCTGGAACCGGGACAGGACCGACTACGAGCAGTACTTC | TRBV7-8 | TRBD1 | many | TRBJ2-7
CASRGQGWDNEQFF | TGTGCCAGCAGGGGACAGGGATGGGACAATGAGCAGTTCTTC | TRBV2 | TRBD1 | NA | TRBJ2-1
CSVAPGQGNQPQHF | TGCAGCGTTGCCCCGGGACAGGGGAATCAGCCCCAGCATTTT | TRBV29-1 | TRBD1 | few | TRBJ1-5
CASSQGILALAGRIRYEQYF | TGCGCCAGCAGCCAAGGAATCCTGGCCCTAGCGGGTCGGATAAGATACGAGCAGTACTTC | TRBV4-1 | TRBD2 | many | TRBJ2-7
CASSLWSEKLFF | TGTGCCAGCAGCTTGTGGAGTGAAAAACTGTTTTTT | TRBV13 | NA | many | TRBJ1-4
CASSLRRADGYTF | TGTGCCAGCAGCTTACGCAGGGCTGATGGCTACACCTTC | TRBV7-9 | NA | many | TRBJ1-2
CATSAGQGPNYGYTF | TGCGCCACCTCAGCGGGACAGGGGCCTAACTATGGCTACACCTTC | TRBV5-1 | TRBD1 | many | TRBJ1-2
CATRSGTNLNEQFF | TGTGCCACCAGATCCGGGACTAACCTTAATGAGCAGTTCTTC | TRBV24-1 | TRBD2 | many | TRBJ2-1
CASSAGGGYEKLFF | TGTGCCAGCAGCGCAGGGGGCGGGTATGAAAAACTGTTTTTT | TRBV5-4 | TRBD1 | few | TRBJ1-4
CASSFFGANDEKLFF | TGCGCCAGCAGCTTTTTCGGGGCGAACGATGAAAAACTGTTTTTT | TRBV5-1 | NA | few | TRBJ1-4
CASSPGPPLDTIYF | TGTGCCAGCAGTCCCGGGCCCCCCTTGGACACCATATATTTT | TRBV27 | NA | NA | TRBJ1-3
CATSRAGSNQETQYF | TGTGCCACCAGCAGAGCTGGCTCCAACCAAGAGACCCAGTACTTC | TRBV15 | NA | NA | TRBJ2-5
CASSLARERSYNEQFF | TGTGCCAGCAGCTTAGCGCGGGAGCGATCCTACAATGAGCAGTTCTTC | TRBV7-2 | TRBD2 | NA | TRBJ2-1
CSVEESSYEQYF | TGCAGCGTTGAAGAGAGCTCCTACGAGCAGTACTTC | TRBV29-1 | NA | few | TRBJ2-7
CASSSLSRNTEAFF | TGTGCCAGCAGCTCCCTATCACGGAACACTGAAGCTTTCTTT | TRBV11-2 | NA | NA | TRBJ1-1
CSAGRLAGVSGANVLTF | TGCAGTGCTGGTAGACTAGCGGGGGTCTCTGGGGCCAACGTCCTGACTTTC | TRBV20-1 | TRBD2 | NA | TRBJ2-6
CASSYGPINQPQHF | TGTGCCAGCAGCTACGGGCCGATCAATCAGCCCCAGCATTTT | TRBV12-3/TRBV12-4 | NA | many | TRBJ1-5
CASSPGTAGGTDTQYF | TGTGCCAGCAGCCCCGGGACCGCAGGGGGCACAGATACGCAGTATTTT | TRBV6-5 | NA | many | TRBJ2-3
CASGFSSYEQYF | TGTGCTAGTGGTTTTTCGTCCTACGAGCAGTACTTC | TRBV12-5 | NA | many | TRBJ2-7
CASSQRTSGLYEQYF | TGTGCCAGCAGCCAACGCACTAGCGGATTGTACGAGCAGTACTTC | TRBV3-1 | TRBD2 | NA | TRBJ2-7
CASSLRQSTYEAFF | TGTGCCAGCAGTTTAAGACAATCCACCTATGAAGCTTTCTTT | TRBV12-3/TRBV12-4 | NA | many | TRBJ1-1
CSATYGTPRGEQFF | TGCAGTGCTACCTACGGGACCCCCCGTGGGGAGCAGTTCTTC | TRBV20-1 | NA | many | TRBJ2-1
CASSEVGGNEQFF | TGTGCCAGCAGTGAAGTTGGGGGGAATGAGCAGTTCTTC | TRBV2 | NA | NA | TRBJ2-1
CSAEDIPLDEQYF | TGCAGTGCAGAGGACATACCCCTTGACGAGCAGTACTTC | TRBV20-1 | NA | NA | TRBJ2-7
CASSPHTDTQYF | TGTGCCAGCAGCCCCCACACAGATACGCAGTATTTT | TRBV11-2 | NA | many | TRBJ2-3
CASGTNTEAFF | TGTGCCAGCGGGACGAACACTGAAGCTTTCTTT | TRBV27 | NA | many | TRBJ1-1
CSAIPGRARYEQYF | TGCAGTGCTATCCCGGGCAGGGCCAGGTACGAGCAGTACTTC | TRBV20-1 | NA | once | TRBJ2-7
CASSSDWNRDEQFF | TGTGCCAGCAGCTCGGACTGGAATAGGGATGAGCAGTTCTTC | TRBV7-2 | NA | NA | TRBJ2-1
CASSLSPGGLTTGDEQFF | TGTGCCAGCAGTTTATCCCCCGGCGGATTAACGACGGGAGATGAGCAGTTCTTC | TRBV27 | NA | many | TRBJ2-1